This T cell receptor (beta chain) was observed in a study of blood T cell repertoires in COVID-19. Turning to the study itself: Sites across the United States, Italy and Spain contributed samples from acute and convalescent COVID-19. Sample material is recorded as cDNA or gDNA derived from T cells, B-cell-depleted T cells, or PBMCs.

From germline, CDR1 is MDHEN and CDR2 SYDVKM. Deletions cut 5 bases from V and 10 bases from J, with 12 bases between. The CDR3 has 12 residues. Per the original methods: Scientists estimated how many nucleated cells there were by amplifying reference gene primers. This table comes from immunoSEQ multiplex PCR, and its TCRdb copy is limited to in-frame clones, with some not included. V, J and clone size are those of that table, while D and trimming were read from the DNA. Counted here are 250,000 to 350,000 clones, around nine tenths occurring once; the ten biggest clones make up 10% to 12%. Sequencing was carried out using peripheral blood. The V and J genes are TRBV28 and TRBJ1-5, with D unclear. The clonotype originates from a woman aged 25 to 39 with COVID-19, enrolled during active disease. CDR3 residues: CASSPRSIPQHF. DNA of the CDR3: TGTGCCAGCAGTCCCCGGTCGATCCCCCAGCATTTT.